These 30 T cell receptor beta chains were sequenced from one sample in a study of cytomegalovirus exposure and HLA in healthy donors. Researchers ran the PCR with 60 Vbeta and 13 Jbeta primers. TCRdb's copy holds only in-frame clones and misses some; the assay was immunoSEQ multiplex PCR. The sample lists over 150,000 clones, 80% occurring once. The sample comprised PBMCs. These receptors were collected from a boy younger than 18 in good health and CMV-seronegative.

V is TRBV7-2 and J is TRBJ2-7, with D possibly being TRBD2 (6 bases). Germline lookup yields CDR1 SGHTA and CDR2 FQGNSA. Trimming stripped 1 base from V and 2 bases from J, with 12 bases between. The CDR3 totals 15 residues. Here the CDR3 reads CASSLGAGPAYEQYF. CDR3 nucleotides: TGTGCCAGCAGCTTAGGGGCGGGGCCAGCCTACGAGCAGTACTTC.

The chain has TRBV5-1 and TRBJ1-2, with 8 nucleotides matching TRBD1. CDR1 and CDR2 (germline): SGHRS, YFSETQ. There are 15 residues in the CDR3. V was pared by 4 bases and J by 0 bases, with 5 bases of the junction left unmatched. The CDR3 DNA reads TGCGCCAGCAGCCCCGACAGGGGAGCTAACTATGGCTACACCTTC. As protein: CASSPDRGANYGYTF. Full variable domain (outside the CDR3, taken from reference TRBV5-1 and TRBJ1-2): KAGVTQTPRYLIKTRGQQVTLSCSPISGHRSVSWYQQTPGQGLQFLFEYFSETQRNKGNFPGRFSGRQFSNSRSEMNVSTLELGDSALYLCASSPDRGANYGYTFGSGTRLTVV.

With regard to this clone: Other nucleotide sequences in the sample specify the same CDR3. The chain employs TRBV6-6 and TRBJ2-7; D is ambiguous. Germline V CDR1 and CDR2: MNHNY, SVGAGI (reference sequence). The CDR3 extends over 12 amino acids. The ends were cut back, 5 bases at V and 7 bases at J, with 12 bases in the middle. The CDR3: CASSASLYEQYF. The CDR3 DNA reads as TGTGCCAGCAGTGCGTCACTGTATGAGCAGTACTTC.

In regard to this clone: This CDR3 is also generated by other DNA sequences in the sample. This chain uses TRBV6-1 with TRBJ1-1; a weak D match, TRBD1 (6 bases). The CDR3 totals 13 residues. In germline, CDR1 is MNHNS, CDR2 SASEGT. V was shortened by 2 bases and J by 10 bases, with 14 bases between the two germline ends. DNA for the CDR3: TGTGCCAGCAGTGAAAAACAGGGTCGGGTAGCTTTCTTT. It specifies CASSEKQGRVAFF.

This chain joins TRBV9 and TRBJ1-3, with D maybe TRBD1 (6 bases). This CDR3 contains 15 residues. Germline loops: CDR1 SGDLS, CDR2 YYNGEE. The V end lost 4 bases, the J end lost 0 bases, and 11 bases lay between the germline ends. DNA for the CDR3: TGTGCCAGCAGCCAGGACAGAACCTCTGGAAACACCATATATTTT. Translated: CASSQDRTSGNTIYF.

The chain uses TRBV2 and TRBJ1-4, with 8 nucleotides matching TRBD1. The CDR3 loop spans 14 amino acids. V lost 6 bases to trimming and J lost 7 bases; unmatched junction nucleotides: 7. CDR1 and CDR2 from the germline V gene are SNHLY and FYNNEI. The CDR3 DNA reads as TGTGCCAGCAGGCACAGGGGGTCGGGTGAAAAACTGTTTTTT. It translates to CASRHRGSGEKLFF.

The rearrangement uses TRBV25-1 and TRBJ1-2; D gene uncertain. The CDR3 covers 13 residues. Trimming removed 3 bases from V and 8 bases from J, with 13 bases in between. Germline values: CDR1 MGHDK, CDR2 SYGVNS. The CDR3 reads CASSDSPGRGYTF. The CDR3 bases are TGTGCCAGCAGTGATTCTCCCGGCAGGGGCTACACCTTC.

The chain uses TRBV18 and TRBJ2-7; TRBD1 matches 8 bases. V lost 0 bases and J lost 5; bases outside the gene matches: 6. The length of the CDR3 is 15 residues. Germline V gene data show CDR1 as KGHSH and CDR2 as LQKENI. This CDR3 is CASSPPYRGAHEQYF. DNA for the CDR3: TGTGCCAGCTCACCACCGTACAGGGGGGCCCACGAGCAGTACTTC.

The chain couples TRBV7-2 to TRBJ1-2, with 8 bases matching TRBD1. The J segment lost 4 bases and the V segment lost 5 bases, leaving 9 bases of the junction unmatched. Per the germline V gene, CDR1 is SGHTA and CDR2 is FQGNSA. The CDR3 loop spans 15 amino acids. The CDR3 nucleotides are TGTGCCAGCAGCACCCGGACAGGGCTGAGCTATGGCTACACCTTC. Its translation is CASSTRTGLSYGYTF. Based on the CDR3 plus reference TRBV7-2 and TRBJ1-2, the full variable domain is GAGVSQSPSNKVTEKGKDVELRCDPISGHTALYWYRQSLGQGLEFLIYFQGNSAPDKSGLPSDRFSAERTGGSVSTLTIQRTQQEDSAVYLCASSTRTGLSYGYTFGSGTRLTVV.

V is TRBV7-2 and J is TRBJ2-2, with D tentatively TRBD2 (5 bases). V was clipped by 4 bases and J by 4 bases, with 16 bases between them. There are 16 residues in the CDR3. CDR1 is SGHTA, CDR2 FQGNSA, per germline. The CDR3 spells CASSSQRSDPTGELFF. For the CDR3, the DNA is TGTGCCAGCAGCTCCCAGCGGAGCGATCCCACCGGGGAGCTGTTTTTT.

The V call is TRBV10-3, the J call TRBJ2-2; 9 positions match TRBD2. This CDR3 comprises 17 residues. The J segment lost 4 bases and the V segment lost 6 bases, leaving 12 bases of the junction unmatched. CDR1 ENHRY and CDR2 SYGVKD come from the germline V gene. The CDR3 is CAIRASPTRGGTGELFF. The CDR3 DNA is TGTGCCATCAGAGCCTCCCCAACGCGGGGGGGCACCGGGGAGCTGTTTTTT.

This chain joins TRBV7-9 and TRBJ2-2; D remains unclear. Trimming removed 0 bases from V and 4 bases from J, with 6 bases in between. The CDR3 consists of 14 residues. Looked up from germline, CDR1 is SEHNR and CDR2 is FQNEAQ (reference sequence). CDR3 sequence reads: CASSLASGTGELFF. The CDR3 DNA reads as TGTGCCAGCAGCTTAGCGAGTGGCACCGGGGAGCTGTTTTTT.

This clone was observed once. J is TRBJ2-7 and V is TRBV6-4, with 7 bases identical to TRBD1. The CDR3 sequence is 15 residues long. V was clipped by 3 bases and J by 3 bases; unmatched bases: 8. Germline-derived CDR1 and CDR2 are MRHNA and SNTAGT. CDR3 amino acids: CASSETGTDHYEQYF. The DNA of the CDR3 is TGTGCCAGCAGTGAAACCGGGACAGACCACTACGAGCAGTACTTC.

This chain connects TRBV5-6 to TRBJ2-7; no clear D. V was pared by 0 bases and J by 2 bases, with 9 bases between. This CDR3 spans 14 amino acids. Looked up from germline, CDR1 is SGHDT and CDR2 is YYEEEE. The CDR3 reads CASSLGDKPYEQYF. DNA for the CDR3: TGTGCCAGCAGCTTGGGAGATAAACCCTACGAGCAGTACTTC. The whole variable domain, filled in from reference TRBV5-6 and TRBJ2-7, reads DAGVTQSPTHLIKTRGQQVTLRCSPKSGHDTVSWYQQALGQGPQFIFQYYEEEERQRGNFPDRFSGHQFPNYSSELNVNALLLGDSALYLCASSLGDKPYEQYFGPGTRLTVT.

The CDR3 DNA reads as TGTGCCAGCAGTTACTCGAACAGGGCCCCCTCACCCCTCCACTTT. Its translation is CASSYSNRAPSPLHF. The rearrangement joins TRBV6-6 to TRBJ1-6; perhaps TRBD1 as D (6 bases). From germline, CDR1 is MNHNY and CDR2 SVGAGI (reference sequence). Deletions cut 0 bases from V and 10 bases from J, with 13 bases between. This CDR3 comprises 15 residues.

The V call is TRBV21-1, the J call TRBJ2-7; the table's TRBD2 call for D was not verified on the DNA. TRBV21-1 corresponds to a pseudogene. This CDR3 contains 15 residues. The CDR3 DNA is TGTGCCAGCAGCAAAAAGCCCACGTCTGCCTACGAGCAGTACTTC. Amino acids: CASSKKPTSAYEQYF.

This clone appeared a few times. This chain joins TRBV6-1 and TRBJ2-3; D might be TRBD1 or TRBD2, each matching 7 bases. Trimming pared 8 bases from V and 2 bases from J, leaving 29 bases between. Germline assignment: CDR1 MNHNS and CDR2 SASEGT. CDR3 length: 19 amino acids. The CDR3 coding sequence is TGTGCCAGCGGTGGGGGGGACAGTCAGACCCCAATTTTCACAGATACGCAGTATTTT. It codes for CASGGGDSQTPIFTDTQYF.

The rearrangement joins TRBV19 to TRBJ1-1, with D perhaps TRBD1 (5 bases). The CDR3 covers 14 residues. The germline V and J ends were trimmed by 3 bases and 8 bases, with 16 bases remaining between them. Germline CDR1 is LNHDA and CDR2 is SQIVND (reference sequence). The CDR3 protein is CASSITSRGSEAFF. As DNA, the CDR3 is TGTGCCAGTAGTATCACCTCACGGGGGTCCGAAGCTTTCTTT.

This clone is a singleton in its sample. This chain connects TRBV6-4 to TRBJ2-2; 16 nucleotides line up with TRBD2. The CDR3 length is 17 residues. Germline lookup yields CDR1 MRHNA and CDR2 SNTAGT. The trim removed 8 bases at V and 0 bases at J, leaving 3 bases unmatched. The CDR3 spells CASPGLAGGSNTGELFF. CDR3 nucleotides: TGTGCCAGCCCGGGACTAGCGGGGGGGTCGAACACCGGGGAGCTGTTTTTT.

The chain joins TRBV14 to TRBJ1-2; no reliable D call. The CDR3 is made up of 15 amino acids. Trimming took off 3 bases at V and 0 bases at J, with 11 bases between the two ends. Germline V gene sequence: CDR1 SGHDN, CDR2 FVKESK. CDR3 in amino acids: CASSHDVRSNYGYTF. As DNA, the CDR3 is TGTGCCAGCAGCCACGATGTCCGGTCTAACTATGGCTACACCTTC.

The rearrangement uses TRBV30 and TRBJ2-3; D not resolved. From germline, CDR1 is GTSNPN and CDR2 SVGIG (reference sequence). Deletions cut 1 base from V and 0 bases from J, with 11 bases between. This CDR3 is 15 amino acids long. CDR3 coding DNA: TGTGCCTGGAGTGCTTTTGAGACTAGCACAGATACGCAGTATTTT. Translation: CAWSAFETSTDTQYF.

The chain couples TRBV4-3 to TRBJ2-1; perhaps TRBD1 as D (6 bases). Trimming removed 0 bases from V and 2 bases from J, with 17 bases in between. The CDR3 length is 18 residues. Germline CDR1 LGHNA, CDR2 YSLEER. CDR3 nucleotide sequence: TGCGCCAGCAGCCAAGATCCGCCCGGGACATACACCTACAATGAGCAGTTCTTC. Protein sequence: CASSQDPPGTYTYNEQFF.

The gene calls are TRBV7-2 and TRBJ1-4; 8 bases line up with TRBD1. Germline trimming cut 5 bases from V and 2 bases from J; bases unmatched to any gene: 4. Looked up from germline, CDR1 is SGHTA and CDR2 is FQGNSA. The CDR3 length is 15 residues. CDR3 nucleotides: TGTGCCAGCAGCCCCAGGGGGCGGACTAATGAAAAACTGTTTTTT. As protein: CASSPRGRTNEKLFF.

The J gene is TRBJ2-5, the V gene TRBV19, with 15 nucleotides matching TRBD2. The CDR3 loop spans 17 amino acids. Germline lookup yields CDR1 LNHDA and CDR2 SQIVND (reference sequence). With 4 bases clipped from V and 4 bases from J, the junction kept 7 bases outside the gene matches. CDR3 sequence (DNA): TGTGCCAGTAGTACCCGGACTAGCGGGGGGGTGAGAGAGACCCAGTACTTC. Translation: CASSTRTSGGVRETQYF.

This clone was picked up a small number of times. The chain has TRBV30 and TRBJ1-6; TRBD1 matches 9 bases. Per the germline V gene, CDR1 is GTSNPN and CDR2 is SVGIG (reference sequence). The V and J ends lost 7 bases and 8 bases, in that order; junction bases with no gene match: 3. The CDR3 is made up of 12 amino acids. CDR3 residues: CAYTGGDSPLHF. The CDR3 DNA reads as TGTGCCTATACAGGGGGCGATTCACCCCTCCACTTT.

The chain couples TRBV6-4 to TRBJ2-2; 12 bases are shared with TRBD2. Trimming took 3 bases from V and 5 from J; bases not matched to a gene: 4. Germline lookup yields CDR1 MRHNA and CDR2 SNTAGT. This CDR3 is built from 16 residues. The CDR3 loop reads CASSEFGTSGTGELFF. The CDR3 nucleotides are TGTGCCAGCAGTGAGTTTGGGACTAGCGGGACCGGGGAGCTGTTTTTT.

The chain carries TRBV7-9 and TRBJ2-7; the match to TRBD1 covers 7 bases. J was trimmed by 4 bases and V by 5 bases; bases with no gene match: 8. CDR3 length equals 14 residues. Per germline, CDR1 SEHNR and CDR2 FQNEAQ (reference sequence). This chain's CDR3 is CASSLPGQKYEQYF. The CDR3, as DNA: TGTGCCAGCAGCCTCCCGGGACAGAAATACGAGCAGTACTTC. The full variable domain, completed using reference TRBV7-9 and TRBJ2-7, is DTGVSQNPRHKITKRGQNVTFRCDPISEHNRLYWYRQTLGQGPEFLTYFQNEAQLEKSRLLSDRFSAERPKGSFSTLEIQRTEQGDSAMYLCASSLPGQKYEQYFGPGTRLTVT.

This sequence joins TRBV7-9 and TRBJ1-1; D might be TRBD1 (5 bases). The CDR3 covers 14 residues. Germline V gene data show CDR1 as SEHNR and CDR2 as FQNEAQ (reference sequence). Between the trimmed V and J ends, which lost 0 bases and 8 bases, there was a span of 13 bases. The CDR3: CASSLAVGRGEAFF. DNA for the CDR3: TGTGCCAGCAGCTTAGCGGTAGGTAGGGGCGAAGCTTTCTTT.

This sequence joins TRBV18 and TRBJ1-1; the match to TRBD1 covers 7 bases. The germline CDR1 and CDR2 sequences are KGHSH and LQKENI. The CDR3 is 15 residues long. V lost 6 bases and J lost 5; bases outside the gene matches: 12. The CDR3 DNA reads TGTGCCAGCTCGGAAAACAGGGGCGGTGGGACTGAAGCTTTCTTT. It translates to CASSENRGGGTEAFF. The full variable domain, rest sourced from reference TRBV18 and TRBJ1-1, is NAGVMQNPRHLVRRRGQEARLRCSPMKGHSHVYWYRQLPEEGLKFMVYLQKENIIDESGMPKERFSAEFPKEGPSILRIQQVVRGDSAAYFCASSENRGGGTEAFFGQGTRLTVV.

The chain carries TRBV19 and TRBJ2-7; tentative D call: TRBD2 (6 bases). V shed 1 base and J shed 0 bases, with 10 bases lying between them. The CDR3 runs to 15 residues. The V gene's germline CDR1 is LNHDA and CDR2 SQIVND (reference sequence). CDR3 residues: CASSIGLAHSYEQYF. The CDR3 DNA sequence: TGTGCCAGTAGTATAGGCCTAGCGCACTCCTACGAGCAGTACTTC.